This T cell receptor beta chain derives from a study of neoadjuvant anti-PD-1 for oral cavity cancer. Generated by immunoSEQ multiplex PCR, the TCRdb table keeps only in-frame clones and is missing some. In the table there are around 13,000 clones, over 60% of which are singletons. Study-level results: Each response group had just a few patients in TCR analyses.

This clone was observed a few times. Its antigen is not identified. The starting material was PBMCs, obtained before nivolumab (anti-PD-1) treatment. The origin of this receptor is a person aged 40 to 85 with oral cavity squamous cell carcinoma.

CDR3 coding DNA: TGTGCCAGCAGCTGGACCGTAGATACGCAGTATTTT. Translation gives CASSWTVDTQYF. The V call is TRBV2, the J call TRBJ2-3; unclear D gene. This CDR3 has 12 residues. V lost 6 bases, J lost 5 bases, and 9 bases lay in between. The germline V gene has CDR1 SNHLY and CDR2 FYNNEI.